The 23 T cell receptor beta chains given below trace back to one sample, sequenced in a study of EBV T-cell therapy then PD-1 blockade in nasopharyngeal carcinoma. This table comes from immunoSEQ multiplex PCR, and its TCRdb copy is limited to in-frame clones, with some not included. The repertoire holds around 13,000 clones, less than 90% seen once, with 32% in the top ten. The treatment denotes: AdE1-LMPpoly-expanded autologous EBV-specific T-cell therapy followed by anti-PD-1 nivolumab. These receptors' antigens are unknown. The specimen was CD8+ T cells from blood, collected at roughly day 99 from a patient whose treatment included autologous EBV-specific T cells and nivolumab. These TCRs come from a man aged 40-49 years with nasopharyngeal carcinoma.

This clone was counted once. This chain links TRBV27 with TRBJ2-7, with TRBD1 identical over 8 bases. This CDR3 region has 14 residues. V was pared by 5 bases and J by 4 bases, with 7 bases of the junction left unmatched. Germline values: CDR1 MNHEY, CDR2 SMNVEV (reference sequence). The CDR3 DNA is TGTGCCAGCAGTAACCGGACAGGGACATACGAGCAGTACTTC. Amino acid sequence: CASSNRTGTYEQYF.

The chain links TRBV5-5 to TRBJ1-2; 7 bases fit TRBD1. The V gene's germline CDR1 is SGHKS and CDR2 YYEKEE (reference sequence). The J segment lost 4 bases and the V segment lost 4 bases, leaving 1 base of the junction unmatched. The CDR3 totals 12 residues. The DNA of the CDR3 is TGTGCCAGCAGCCGGGACAGCTATGGCTACACCTTC. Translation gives CASSRDSYGYTF.

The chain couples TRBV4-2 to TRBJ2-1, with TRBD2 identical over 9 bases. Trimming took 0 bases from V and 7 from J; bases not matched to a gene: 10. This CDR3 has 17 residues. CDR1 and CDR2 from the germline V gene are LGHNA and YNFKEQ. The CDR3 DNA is TGTGCCAGCAGCCAAGATCCCCCTAGCGGGGAGAATAATGAGCAGTTCTTC. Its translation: CASSQDPPSGENNEQFF.

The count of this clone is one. CDR3 sequence: CASSHMGDFYGYTF. In nucleotides, the CDR3 is TGTGCCAGCAGTCACATGGGGGACTTCTATGGCTACACCTTC. This chain links TRBV6-2 or TRBV6-3 with TRBJ1-2; D may be TRBD1 (5 bases). V lost 5 bases and J lost 4, with 14 bases in between. Germline CDR1 and CDR2: MNHEY and SVGEGT. This CDR3 has 14 residues.

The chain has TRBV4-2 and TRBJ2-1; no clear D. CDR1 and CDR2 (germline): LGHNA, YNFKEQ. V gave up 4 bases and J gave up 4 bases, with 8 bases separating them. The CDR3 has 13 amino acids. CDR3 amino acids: CASSPGTYNEQFF. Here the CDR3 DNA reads TGTGCCAGCAGCCCAGGCACTTACAATGAGCAGTTCTTC.

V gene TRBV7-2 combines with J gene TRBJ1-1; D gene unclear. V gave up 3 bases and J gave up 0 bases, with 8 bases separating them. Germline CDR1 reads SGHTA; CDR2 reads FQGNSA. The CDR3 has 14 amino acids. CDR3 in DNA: TGTGCCAGCAGCTTTAGGGTGGTGAACACTGAAGCTTTCTTT. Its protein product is CASSFRVVNTEAFF.

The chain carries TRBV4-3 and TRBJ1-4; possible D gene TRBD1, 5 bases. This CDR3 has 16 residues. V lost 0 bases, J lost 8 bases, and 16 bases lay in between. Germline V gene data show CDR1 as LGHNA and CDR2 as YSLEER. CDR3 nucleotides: TGCGCCAGCAGCCAAGAAAGATACGGACCAGGGGAAAAACTGTTTTTT. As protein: CASSQERYGPGEKLFF.

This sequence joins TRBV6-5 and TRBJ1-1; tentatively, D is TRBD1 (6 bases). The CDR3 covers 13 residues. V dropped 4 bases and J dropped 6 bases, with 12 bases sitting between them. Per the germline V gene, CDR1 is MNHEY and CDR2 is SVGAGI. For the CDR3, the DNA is TGTGCCAGCAGTTCTCAGGGGAGGCCTGAAGCTTTCTTT. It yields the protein CASSSQGRPEAFF.

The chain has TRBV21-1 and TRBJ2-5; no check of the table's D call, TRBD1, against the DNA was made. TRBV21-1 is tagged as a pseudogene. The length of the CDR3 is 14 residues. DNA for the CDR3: TGTGCCAGCAGCCCGGGACATCGCGCGAGGCCCCAGTACTTC. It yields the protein CASSPGHRARPQYF.

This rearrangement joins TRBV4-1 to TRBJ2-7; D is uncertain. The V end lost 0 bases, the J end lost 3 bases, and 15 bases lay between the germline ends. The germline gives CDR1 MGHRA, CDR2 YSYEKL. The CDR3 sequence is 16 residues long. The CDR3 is CASSQDPLPSYYEQYF. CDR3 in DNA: TGCGCCAGCAGCCAAGACCCCCTGCCTTCTTACTACGAGCAGTACTTC.

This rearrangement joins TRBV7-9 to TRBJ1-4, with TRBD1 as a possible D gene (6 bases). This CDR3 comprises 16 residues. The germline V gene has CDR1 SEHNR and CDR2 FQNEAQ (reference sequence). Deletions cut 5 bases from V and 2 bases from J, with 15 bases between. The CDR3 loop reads CASSPTDSSTNEKLFF. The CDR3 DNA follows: TGTGCCAGCAGCCCTACGGACAGCTCGACTAATGAAAAACTGTTTTTT.

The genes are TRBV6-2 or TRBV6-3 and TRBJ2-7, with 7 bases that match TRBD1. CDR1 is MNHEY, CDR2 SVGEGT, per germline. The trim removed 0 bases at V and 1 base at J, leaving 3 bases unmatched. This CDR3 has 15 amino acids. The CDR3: CASSYSGTESYEQYF. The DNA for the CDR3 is TGTGCCAGCAGTTACTCGGGGACAGAGTCCTACGAGCAGTACTTC.

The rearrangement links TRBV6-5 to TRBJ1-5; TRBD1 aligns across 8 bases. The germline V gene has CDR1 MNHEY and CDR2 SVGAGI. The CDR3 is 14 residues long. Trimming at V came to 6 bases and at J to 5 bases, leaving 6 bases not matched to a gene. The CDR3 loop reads CASRFTGGYQPQHF. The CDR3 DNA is TGTGCCAGCAGGTTTACAGGGGGTTATCAGCCCCAGCATTTT.

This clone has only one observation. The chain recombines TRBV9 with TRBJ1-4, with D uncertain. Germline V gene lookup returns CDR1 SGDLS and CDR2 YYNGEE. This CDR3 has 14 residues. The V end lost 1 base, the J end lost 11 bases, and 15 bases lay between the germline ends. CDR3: CASSVSGQTRKLFF. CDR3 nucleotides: TGTGCCAGCAGCGTATCCGGCCAGACGAGGAAACTGTTTTTT.

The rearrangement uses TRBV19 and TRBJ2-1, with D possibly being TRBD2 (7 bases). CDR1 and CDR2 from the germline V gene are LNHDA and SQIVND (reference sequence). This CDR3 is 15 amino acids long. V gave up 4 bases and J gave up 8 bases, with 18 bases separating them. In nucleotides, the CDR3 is TGTGCCAGTAGTAAACTTTTGGGGGGGCCGGATGAGCAGTTCTTC. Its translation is CASSKLLGGPDEQFF.

The CDR3 DNA follows: TGTGCCAGCAGCTTGGGCAGGGGTGGCTTGAACACTGAAGCTTTCTTT. Translated, it gives CASSLGRGGLNTEAFF. The chain is built from TRBV7-9 and TRBJ1-1, with a tentative D call TRBD1 (6 bases). Trimming removed 3 bases at V and 0 bases at J, with 14 bases between. The germline V gene encodes CDR1 SEHNR and CDR2 FQNEAQ (reference sequence). This CDR3 is 16 amino acids long.

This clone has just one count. In DNA, the CDR3 is TGTGCCAGCAGCTTTTCCGGACGGAGCAATCAGCCCCAGCATTTT. It codes for CASSFSGRSNQPQHF. The V call is TRBV5-6, the J call TRBJ1-5; D unresolved. From germline, CDR1 is SGHDT and CDR2 YYEEEE. V lost 2 bases and J lost 1, with 10 bases in between. The CDR3 totals 15 residues.

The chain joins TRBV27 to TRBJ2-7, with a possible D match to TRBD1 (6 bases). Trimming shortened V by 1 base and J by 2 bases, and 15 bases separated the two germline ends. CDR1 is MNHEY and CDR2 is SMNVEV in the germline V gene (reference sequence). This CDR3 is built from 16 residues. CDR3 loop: CASSLLWQGYAYEQYF. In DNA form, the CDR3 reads TGTGCCAGCAGTTTATTGTGGCAGGGGTATGCCTACGAGCAGTACTTC.

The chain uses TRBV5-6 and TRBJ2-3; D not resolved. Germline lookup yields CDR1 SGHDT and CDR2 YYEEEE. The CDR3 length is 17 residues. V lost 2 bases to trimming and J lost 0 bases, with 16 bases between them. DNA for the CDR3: TGTGCCAGCAGCTTAGGTTCAGTGCCGGCTAGCACAGATACGCAGTATTTT. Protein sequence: CASSLGSVPASTDTQYF.

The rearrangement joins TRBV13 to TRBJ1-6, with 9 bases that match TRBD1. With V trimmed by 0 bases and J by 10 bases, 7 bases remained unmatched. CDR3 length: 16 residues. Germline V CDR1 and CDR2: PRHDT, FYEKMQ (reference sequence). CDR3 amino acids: CASSLGLGQGWSPLHF. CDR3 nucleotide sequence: TGTGCCAGCAGCTTAGGTCTGGGACAGGGTTGGTCACCCCTCCACTTT.

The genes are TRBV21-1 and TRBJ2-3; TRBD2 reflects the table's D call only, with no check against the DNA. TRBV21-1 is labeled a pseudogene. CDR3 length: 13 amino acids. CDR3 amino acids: CASSKAGLDTQYF. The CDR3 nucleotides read TGTGCCAGCAGCAAAGCGGGACTAGATACGCAGTATTTT.

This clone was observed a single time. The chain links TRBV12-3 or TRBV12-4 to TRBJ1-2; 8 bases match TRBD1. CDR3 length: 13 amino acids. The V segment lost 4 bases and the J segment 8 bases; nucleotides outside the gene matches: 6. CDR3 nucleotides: TGTGCCAGCAGTTGGACAGGGTCTCGGGGCTACACCTTC. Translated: CASSWTGSRGYTF.

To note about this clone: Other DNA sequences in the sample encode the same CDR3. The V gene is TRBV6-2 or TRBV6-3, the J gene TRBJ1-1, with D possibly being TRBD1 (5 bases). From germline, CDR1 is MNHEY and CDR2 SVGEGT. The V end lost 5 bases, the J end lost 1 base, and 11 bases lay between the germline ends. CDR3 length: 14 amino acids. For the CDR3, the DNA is TGTGCCAGCAGTACAGGACACCCGAACACTGAAGCTTTCTTT. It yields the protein CASSTGHPNTEAFF.